This T cell receptor (beta chain) was identified in a study of human T cells and chemical hapten exposure. Study-wide context: Per-sample TCR yield variability stemmed mainly from small pooled library volume differences.

RNA extraction used unfractionated whole blood as the source of total RNA. TCRdb redid the calling of the 5' RACE reads with MiXCR, one entry per CDR3 protein. The repertoire has approximately 81,000 distinct CDR3 sequences, 6% to 8.5% of them found once; the top ten carry 2% to 2.5%. This clonotype was seen only a few times. This clonotype was sampled from a male donor in good health.

The CDR3, as DNA: TGCAGTGCATTAAAGGGGGGACCAAGCTCCTACGAGCAGTACTTC. Residues: CSALKGGPSSYEQYF. V gene TRBV20-1 combines with J gene TRBJ2-7, with D possibly being TRBD1 or TRBD2 (6 bases each). Trimming took 6 bases from V and 0 from J, leaving 18 bases between them. Germline CDR1 reads DFQATT; CDR2 reads SNEGSKA (reference sequence). The CDR3 contains 15 residues.